This is a list of T cell receptor beta chains from one sample in a study of technical replicates of blood from several donors. Some clones are missing from TCRdb's copy, which holds only in-frame ones; the method was immunoSEQ multiplex PCR. The data contain about 80,000 clones, around 94% of them singletons. Input material: T cells isolated from PBMCs. All receptors derive from a human donor in good health. Each CDR3 is given with its conserved first and last residue.

V: TRBV4-3
J: TRBJ2-1
CDR3: CASSHILAGEAYNEQFF

V: TRBV21-1
J: TRBJ2-7
CDR3: CASLGTVTYEQYF

V: TRBV29-1
J: TRBJ1-1
CDR3: CSPVDLNTEAFF

V: TRBV28
J: TRBJ2-1
CDR3: CASSLRSSGRANNEQFF

V: TRBV9
J: TRBJ2-7
CDR3: CASTRWEIGVEQYF

V: TRBV9
J: TRBJ2-3
CDR3: CASSVTAGGDTQYF

V: TRBV7-2
J: TRBJ2-7
CDR3: CASSLDDFSYEQYF

V: TRBV5-1
J: TRBJ2-1
CDR3: CASSSGLAGVSEQFF

V: TRBV23-1
J: TRBJ1-1
CDR3: CASSQSGGDGKNTEAFF

V: TRBV4-1
J: TRBJ2-5
CDR3: CASSQDRLAGDQETQYF

V: TRBV19
J: TRBJ1-3
CDR3: CASTAAARENTIYF

V: TRBV19
J: TRBJ2-7
CDR3: CASSAGGTSYEQYF

V: TRBV7-2
J: TRBJ2-2
CDR3: CASSFRGGRDSTGELFF

V: TRBV25-1
J: TRBJ2-7
CDR3: CASSDGSSYEQYF